This T cell receptor (beta chain) was documented in a study of naive and memory T cell subsets. Overall study findings and caveats: This RNA-based method may be sensitive to activation-related transcript changes.

Amplification of ligated cDNA took four PCR rounds with SP2 and nested alpha and beta constant primers. Reverse transcription of blood and skin TCR RNA was primed at alpha and beta constant regions. From the 5' RACE reads, TCRdb called clonotypes with MiXCR, one entry per CDR3 protein. Of tens of thousands of distinct CDR3 sequences in the sample, less than 10% are singletons; the top ten hold 15% to 20%. An oligonucleotide containing a UMI was ligated to the 3' end of TCR cDNA. Whole blood, roughly 2.5 ml, came from adult healthy volunteers. Reverse transcription used DNase-treated unsorted total RNA, aiming for about 1 to 1000 ng. Germline V gene lookup returns CDR1 LNHDA and CDR2 SQIVND (reference sequence). V dropped 4 bases and J dropped 0 bases, with 7 bases sitting between them. CDR3 length: 15 amino acids. Notes on this clonotype: What it binds is not known.

This chain joins TRBV19 and TRBJ2-6; D gene unclear. This TCR was sampled from a female donor in good health. CDR3 DNA sequence: TGTGCCAGTAGTAAACAGCGCTCTGGGGCCAACGTCCTGACTTTC. It specifies CASSKQRSGANVLTF.